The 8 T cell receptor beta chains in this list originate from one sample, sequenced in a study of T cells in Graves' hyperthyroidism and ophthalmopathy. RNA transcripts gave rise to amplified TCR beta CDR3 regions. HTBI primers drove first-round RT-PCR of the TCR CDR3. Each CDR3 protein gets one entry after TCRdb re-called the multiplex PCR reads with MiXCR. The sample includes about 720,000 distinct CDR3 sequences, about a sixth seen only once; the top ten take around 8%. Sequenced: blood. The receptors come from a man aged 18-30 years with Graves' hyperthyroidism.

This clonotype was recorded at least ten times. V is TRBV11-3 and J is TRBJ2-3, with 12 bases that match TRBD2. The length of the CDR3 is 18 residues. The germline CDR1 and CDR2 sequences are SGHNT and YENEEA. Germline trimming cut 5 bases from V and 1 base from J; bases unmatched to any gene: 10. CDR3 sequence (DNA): TGTGCCAGCAGCCACGGACTAGCGGGAAACTATGGCACAGATACGCAGTATTTT. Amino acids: CASSHGLAGNYGTDTQYF.

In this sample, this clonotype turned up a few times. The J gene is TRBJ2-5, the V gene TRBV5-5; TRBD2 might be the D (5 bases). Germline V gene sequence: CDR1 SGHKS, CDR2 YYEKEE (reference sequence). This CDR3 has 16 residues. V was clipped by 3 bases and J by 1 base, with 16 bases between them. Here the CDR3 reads CASSSGLMPIQETQYF. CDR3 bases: TGTGCCAGCAGCTCCGGACTGATGCCAATCCAAGAGACCCAGTACTTC.

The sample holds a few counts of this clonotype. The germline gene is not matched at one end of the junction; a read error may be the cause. CDR3 sequence reads: CANSLALTEQFF. The DNA of the CDR3 is TGTGCCAACAGCTTAGCCCTGACCGAGCAGTTCTTC. The chain couples TRBV7-9 to TRBJ2-1, with D hard to call. There are 12 residues in the CDR3. Germline V gene sequence: CDR1 SEHNR, CDR2 FQNEAQ (reference sequence).

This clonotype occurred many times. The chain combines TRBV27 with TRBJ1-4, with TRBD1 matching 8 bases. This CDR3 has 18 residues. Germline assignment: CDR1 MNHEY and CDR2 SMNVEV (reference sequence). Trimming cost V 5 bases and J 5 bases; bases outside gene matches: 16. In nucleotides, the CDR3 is TGTGCCAGCAGTCCCGGACAGGGAAAGGGTTTGGAAAATGAAAAACTGTTTTTT. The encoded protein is CASSPGQGKGLENEKLFF.

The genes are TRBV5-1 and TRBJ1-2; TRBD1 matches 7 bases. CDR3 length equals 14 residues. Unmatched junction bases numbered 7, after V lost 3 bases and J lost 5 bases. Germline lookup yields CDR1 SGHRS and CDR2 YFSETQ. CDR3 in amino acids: CASSSGTAVYGYTF. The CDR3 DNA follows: TGCGCCAGCAGCTCGGGGACAGCCGTTTATGGCTACACCTTC.

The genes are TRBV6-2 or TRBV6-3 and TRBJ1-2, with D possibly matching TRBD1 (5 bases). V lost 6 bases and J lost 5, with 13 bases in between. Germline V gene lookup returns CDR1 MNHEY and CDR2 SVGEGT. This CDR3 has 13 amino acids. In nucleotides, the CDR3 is TGTGCCAGCAGAGGGGTGTCCGGGTATGGCTACACCTTC. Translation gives CASRGVSGYGYTF.

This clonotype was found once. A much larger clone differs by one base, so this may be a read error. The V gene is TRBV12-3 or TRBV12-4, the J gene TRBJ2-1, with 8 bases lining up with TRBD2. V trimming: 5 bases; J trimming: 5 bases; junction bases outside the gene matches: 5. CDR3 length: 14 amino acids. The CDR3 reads CASSERGSHNEQFF. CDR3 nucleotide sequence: TGTGCCAGCAGTGAGCGGGGGTCGCACAATGAGCAGTTCTTC.

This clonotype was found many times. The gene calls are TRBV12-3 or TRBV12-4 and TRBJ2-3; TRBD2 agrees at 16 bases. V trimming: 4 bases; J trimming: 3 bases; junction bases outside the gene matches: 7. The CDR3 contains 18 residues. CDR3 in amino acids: CASSWGLAGGDGTDTQYF. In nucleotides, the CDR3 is TGTGCCAGCAGTTGGGGACTAGCGGGAGGGGATGGAACAGATACGCAGTATTTT.